This entry describes one TCR beta chain. Its antigen is undetermined. The authors extracted at least 5 micrograms of total RNA per sample. This sample is drawn from a study of blood T cells in healthy people across ages. Study summary: About one barcoded beta molecule was captured per two T cells (by template switching). Findings and limits, study-wide: A roughly linear age-dependent decrease characterized TCR beta diversity per million T cells.

From germline, CDR1 is SGHVS and CDR2 FQNEAQ. The junction had 5 bases not matched to a gene; V was cut back by 5 bases and J by 1 base. The CDR3 sequence is 15 residues long. Combining a sample-barcoded 5' primer with a J-beta primer mix, a second PCR ran for about 6 to 12 cycles. A single record per CDR3 protein comes from TCRdb applying MiXCR to the 5' RACE reads. The sample carries about 1,500,000 distinct CDR3 sequences, 28% recorded once. The sequence derives from a woman in her twenties or thirties in good health. The V call is TRBV7-8, the J call TRBJ1-1; 9 positions match TRBD1. The specimen sequenced was blood. The CDR3 loop is CASSGQGKWNTEAFF. The CDR3 DNA sequence: TGTGCCAGCAGCGGACAGGGGAAGTGGAACACTGAAGCTTTCTTT.